This TCR beta chain was documented in a study of regulatory T cells in long-lasting Graves disease. Germline V gives CDR1 SNHLY, CDR2 FYNNEI. V dropped 4 bases and J dropped 4; count of bases not matched to a gene: 9. There are 17 residues in the CDR3. Arm-PCR of CDR3 regions with iRepertoire HTBI primers generated TCR beta libraries. TCRdb analysed the multiplex PCR reads with MiXCR anew, one entry per CDR3 protein. Counted here are under 500,000 distinct CDR3 sequences, roughly 20% occurring once; the ten biggest clones make up around 20%. Time point defined: persistent/refractory GD, antithyroid drugs over 5 years with positive TRAb. Isolated PBMC RNA provided the starting material for the TCR library. American Thyroid Association guidelines were used to diagnose Graves' disease. This clonotype was recorded at least ten times.

The J gene is TRBJ1-6, the V gene TRBV2; 8 bases are shared with TRBD1. The sample here was peripheral blood mononuclear cells (PBMCs), taken when the disease was refractory, from a patient treated with antithyroid drugs. This sequence originates from a female donor with Graves disease. CDR3 sequence (DNA): TGTGCCAGCAGTGCCTTAAGGACAGGGAGATATAATTCACCCCTCCACTTT. Amino acid sequence: CASSALRTGRYNSPLHF.